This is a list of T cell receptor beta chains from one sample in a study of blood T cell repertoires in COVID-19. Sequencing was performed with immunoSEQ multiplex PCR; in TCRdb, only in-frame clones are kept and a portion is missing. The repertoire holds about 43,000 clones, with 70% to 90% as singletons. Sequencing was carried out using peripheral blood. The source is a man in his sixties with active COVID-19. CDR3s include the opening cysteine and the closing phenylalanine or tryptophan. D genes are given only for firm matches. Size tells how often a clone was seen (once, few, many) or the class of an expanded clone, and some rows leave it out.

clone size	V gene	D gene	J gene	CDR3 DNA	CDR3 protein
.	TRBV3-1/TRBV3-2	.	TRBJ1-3	TGTGCCAGCAGCCAAGTCAGGGTTGGAAACACCATATATTTT	CASSQVRVGNTIYF
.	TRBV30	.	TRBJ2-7	TGTGCCTGGAGTAAACAGGTCCGATACGAGCAGTACTTC	CAWSKQVRYEQYF
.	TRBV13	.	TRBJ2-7	TGTGCCAGCAGCTTACCCTCCGAGGGTGAGCAGTACTTC	CASSLPSEGEQYF
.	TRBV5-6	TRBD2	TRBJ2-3	TGTGCCAGCAGCCAACTAGCGGGAGTAAGCACAGATACGCAGTATTTT	CASSQLAGVSTDTQYF
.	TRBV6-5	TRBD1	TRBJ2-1	TGTGCCAGCAGTTACGATGGGACAGCCTACAATGAGCAGTTCTTC	CASSYDGTAYNEQFF
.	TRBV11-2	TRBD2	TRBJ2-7	TGTGCCAGCAGACCTAAAGCGGGAGGGCCTCACGAGCAGTACTTC	CASRPKAGGPHEQYF
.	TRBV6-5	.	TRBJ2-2	TGTGCCAGCAGTCGGGCGCCCAGGGACACCGGGGAGCTGTTTTTT	CASSRAPRDTGELFF
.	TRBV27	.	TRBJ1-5	TGTGCCAGCAGTCCCCGCGGGGGGAATCAGCCCCAGCATTTT	CASSPRGGNQPQHF
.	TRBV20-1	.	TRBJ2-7	TGCAGTGCTAAAGTTAGCGAGCAGTACTTC	CSAKVSEQYF
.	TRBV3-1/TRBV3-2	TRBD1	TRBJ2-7	TGTGCCAGCAGCCAAGGAGGGACAGAGCGCTACGAGCAGTACTTC	CASSQGGTERYEQYF
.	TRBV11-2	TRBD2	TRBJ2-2	TGTGCCAGCCGGCTGTTGGTGAGGCGGGAGAGTGGGGACACCGGGGAGCTGTTTTTT	CASRLLVRRESGDTGELFF
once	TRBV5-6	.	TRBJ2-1	TGTGCCAGCAGCGCGGTAAATGAGCAGTTCTTC	CASSAVNEQFF
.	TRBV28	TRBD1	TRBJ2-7	TGTGCCAGCAGTTCCGGGACAGGGTTCTCCTACGAGCAGTACTTC	CASSSGTGFSYEQYF
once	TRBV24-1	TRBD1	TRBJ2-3	TGTGCCACCAGTGATCGAAGGACAGGGAAGGGGTCAGATACGCAGTATTTT	CATSDRRTGKGSDTQYF
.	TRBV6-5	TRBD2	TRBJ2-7	TGTGCCAGCAGTTACCGGACTAGATCCTACGAGCAGTACTTC	CASSYRTRSYEQYF